This passage covers 19 T cell receptor beta chains from one sample sequenced in a study of blood T cells in healthy people across ages. PCR was performed a second time for roughly 7 to 11 cycles using a sample-barcoded 5' primer and a J-beta primer mix. TCRdb redid the calling of the 5' RACE reads with MiXCR, one entry per CDR3 protein. Of around 700,000 distinct CDR3 sequences in the sample, approximately 25% were seen once. These records were also assigned to another study, of T cells of mothers and their children.

The sequenced sample consisted of blood. Receptors originate from a boy between 10 and 17 years old in good health.

The rearrangement joins TRBV12-3 or TRBV12-4 to TRBJ1-3; D may be TRBD1 (6 bases). The CDR3 covers 11 residues. V gave up 11 bases and J gave up 4 bases, with 9 bases separating them. CDR3: CAGTGGNTIYF. The CDR3, as DNA: TGTGCCGGAACAGGGGGAAACACCATATATTTT.

The chain is built from TRBV3-1 and TRBJ2-7, with no clear D. This CDR3 is built from 13 residues. Germline V gene sequence: CDR1 LGHDT, CDR2 YNNKEL (reference sequence). V lost 0 bases and J 6 bases, leaving 9 bases between the germline ends. The CDR3 is CASSQDRGSEQYF. In DNA form, the CDR3 reads TGTGCCAGCAGCCAAGATCGAGGCAGCGAGCAGTACTTC.

This clonotype turned up a few times. The chain recombines TRBV11-3 with TRBJ2-1, with 10 nucleotides matching TRBD2. This CDR3 is 15 amino acids long. In germline, CDR1 is SGHNT, CDR2 YENEEA. J gave up 7 bases and V 1 base, and 4 bases lay outside the gene matches. CDR3 nucleotides: TGTGCCAGCAGCTTAGGAGCGGGGGGGCTTAATGAGCAGTTCTTC. It encodes CASSLGAGGLNEQFF.

This clonotype was counted a few times. Sequence at one end of the junction differs from germline and may be a read error. The chain joins TRBV29-1 to TRBJ1-2; unclear D gene. Germline V gives CDR1 SQVTM, CDR2 ANQGSEA. CDR3 size: 8 residues. The CDR3 region has the DNA TGCAGCGTTGAGCCGGGTTTCTTC. Residues: CSVEPGFF.

The genes are TRBV18 and TRBJ1-5; D gene uncertain. CDR3 length equals 16 residues. Trimming pared 6 bases from V and 0 bases from J, leaving 15 bases between. Germline assignment: CDR1 KGHSH and CDR2 LQKENI. The CDR3: CASSLGHSRSNQPQHF. CDR3 coding DNA: TGTGCCAGCTCCCTTGGTCACTCACGTAGCAATCAGCCCCAGCATTTT.

The rearrangement links TRBV27 to TRBJ2-5; 9 nucleotides match TRBD1. This CDR3 is built from 15 residues. From germline, CDR1 is MNHEY and CDR2 SMNVEV (reference sequence). V was pared by 1 base and J by 4 bases, with 4 bases of the junction left unmatched. The CDR3 protein is CASSLWGTGLETQYF. Written as DNA, the CDR3 is TGTGCCAGCAGTTTATGGGGGACAGGGCTAGAGACCCAGTACTTC.

The V gene is TRBV11-2, the J gene TRBJ2-1; 10 bases align to TRBD2. The J call could be wrong; TRBJ2-5 is a better fit for the DNA end. This CDR3 is 16 amino acids long. CDR1 is SGHAT and CDR2 is FQNNGV in the germline V gene. The CDR3 nucleotides are TGTGCCAGCAGCGCAACCGGGACTAGCGAGAAAGAGACCCAGTACTTC. Residues: CASSATGTSEKETQYF.

There are a few counts of this clonotype. The rearrangement links TRBV6-5 to TRBJ2-3; TRBD2 might be the D (6 bases). Germline CDR1 MNHEY, CDR2 SVGAGI. Trimming pared 2 bases from V and 0 bases from J, leaving 12 bases between. The CDR3 covers 16 residues. DNA for the CDR3: TGTGCCAGCAGTTACGCTAGTGGGGGGAGCACAGATACGCAGTATTTT. Translating gives CASSYASGGSTDTQYF.

This sequence joins TRBV7-9 and TRBJ2-5, with 12 bases aligning to TRBD2. The end of the DNA fits TRBJ2-1 better, so the J call may be wrong. There are 15 residues in the CDR3. The germline gives CDR1 SEHNR, CDR2 FQNEAQ (reference sequence). The CDR3: CASRTSGGPGNEQFF. The CDR3 nucleotides read TGTGCCAGCAGGACTAGCGGGGGACCCGGAAATGAGCAGTTCTTC.

V and J are TRBV7-3 and TRBJ2-5, with 13 positions matching TRBD2. There are 16 residues in the CDR3. Germline-derived CDR1 and CDR2 are SGHTA and FQGTGA. Losses at the gene ends were 4 bases for V and 3 bases for J; bases not matched to a gene: 5. The CDR3 loop is CASSSGLAGAEETQYF. The CDR3 DNA sequence: TGTGCCAGCAGCTCCGGACTAGCGGGGGCGGAAGAGACCCAGTACTTC.

This clonotype was observed a handful of times. The chain is built from TRBV12-3 or TRBV12-4 and TRBJ2-5, with TRBD2 as a possible D gene (5 bases). The DNA end favors TRBJ2-7, so the J call may be wrong. CDR3 length: 15 amino acids. CDR3 loop: CASSPYGNIAYEQYF. In DNA, the CDR3 is TGTGCCAGCAGCCCGTACGGGAATATCGCCTACGAGCAGTACTTC.

The chain has TRBV7-8 and TRBJ2-7; TRBD2 matches 13 bases. CDR1 and CDR2 from the germline V gene are SGHVS and FQNEAQ. This CDR3 has 17 amino acids. The V segment lost 0 bases and the J segment 4 bases; nucleotides outside the gene matches: 6. The CDR3 region is CASSLAPLTSGRYEQYF. Written as DNA, the CDR3 is TGTGCCAGCAGCTTAGCCCCATTGACTAGCGGGAGGTACGAGCAGTACTTC.

The rearrangement uses TRBV7-2 and TRBJ2-7; no definite D call. The last part of the DNA fits TRBJ2-1 better; the J call may be wrong. Germline V lookup: CDR1 SGHTA, CDR2 FQGNSA. The CDR3 loop spans 14 amino acids. The CDR3 sequence: CASSLIPNYNEQFF. DNA of the CDR3: TGTGCCAGCAGCTTAATTCCGAACTACAATGAGCAGTTCTTC.

This chain links TRBV2 with TRBJ2-5; the match to TRBD2 covers 14 bases. The J call may be wrong; the DNA end is better matched by TRBJ2-1. Looked up from germline, CDR1 is SNHLY and CDR2 is FYNNEI. The CDR3 is 17 amino acids. The DNA of the CDR3 is TGTGCCAGTGGGATGACTAGCGGGGGGGGTATACACGATGAGCAGTTCTTC. It specifies CASGMTSGGGIHDEQFF.

This clonotype was detected many times. The chain couples TRBV2 to TRBJ1-2; D ambiguous. V gave up 5 bases and J gave up 0 bases, with 7 bases separating them. The CDR3 runs to 13 residues. CDR1 and CDR2 (germline): SNHLY, FYNNEI. CDR3 bases: TGTGCCAGCAGTCAGACGGCTAACTATGGCTACACCTTC. Translated: CASSQTANYGYTF. Full variable domain (remainder filled in from reference TRBV2 and TRBJ1-2): EPEVTQTPSHQVTQMGQEVILRCVPISNHLYFYWYRQILGQKVEFLVSFYNNEISEKSEIFDDQFSVERPDGSNFTLKIRSTKLEDSAMYFCASSQTANYGYTFGSGTRLTVV.

The chain carries TRBV20-1 and TRBJ2-5; unclear D gene. Germline values: CDR1 DFQATT, CDR2 SNEGSKA (reference sequence). Between the trimmed V and J ends, which lost 3 bases and 7 bases, there was a span of 15 bases. This CDR3 has 13 amino acids. The CDR3 spells CSASPGPPGTQYF. CDR3 nucleotides: TGCAGTGCTAGCCCGGGTCCCCCAGGGACCCAGTACTTC.

This clonotype has just a few counts. The chain employs TRBV10-3 and TRBJ2-2; either TRBD1 or TRBD2 may fit D (5 bases each). The CDR3 runs to 17 residues. V lost 3 bases and J 4 bases, leaving 18 bases between the germline ends. Germline-derived CDR1 and CDR2 are ENHRY and SYGVKD. The CDR3 nucleotides read TGTGCCATCAGTGAACCGGGACCGAGATCGTCCACCGGGGAGCTGTTTTTT. The encoded protein is CAISEPGPRSSTGELFF.

This clonotype was recorded a few times. This chain uses TRBV7-2 with TRBJ1-1; D unclear. V lost 1 base and J 6 bases, leaving 15 bases between the germline ends. Germline V gene data show CDR1 as SGHTA and CDR2 as FQGNSA. The CDR3 length is 15 residues. The CDR3 protein is CASSLVLGLFAEAFF. Here the CDR3 DNA reads TGTGCCAGCAGCTTAGTTTTAGGGTTATTCGCTGAAGCTTTCTTT.

This chain uses TRBV5-1 with TRBJ1-1; D perhaps matches TRBD1 (5 bases). Germline values: CDR1 SGHRS, CDR2 YFSETQ. V lost 0 bases and J lost 10, with 10 bases in between. CDR3 size: 12 residues. This CDR3 reads CASSLEGQVAFF. CDR3 DNA: TGCGCCAGCAGCTTGGAGGGGCAAGTAGCTTTCTTT.